These T cell receptor beta chains were read from a single sample in a study of T-cell memory formation after mild COVID-19. TCRdb independently ran MiXCR on the 5' RACE reads; one entry per CDR3 protein. Of about 250,000 distinct CDR3 sequences listed, 16% are singletons. The specimen sequenced was PBMCs or a T cell subset sorted from them (not recorded which). Receptor source: a man younger than 35 who had mild COVID-19 (a few samples of this study predate the infection). Cell type and time point are not known. Both conserved end residues are part of each CDR3. D genes are given only for firm matches. Clone sizes are given selectively: once, few, many, or a class where the clone is expanded.

d_call clone_size j_call v_call cdr3_aa cdr3_nt
NA few TRBJ2-1 TRBV5-1 CASRAGTLNEQFF TGCGCCAGCCGGGCGGGGACCCTCAATGAGCAGTTCTTC
TRBD1 NA TRBJ1-4 TRBV5-1 CASSLPQGAPNEKLFF TGCGCCAGCAGCTTGCCACAGGGGGCCCCTAATGAAAAACTGTTTTTT
NA NA TRBJ1-2 TRBV6-6 CASSRQVRVNYGYTF TGTGCCAGCAGTCGACAGGTTCGGGTGAACTATGGCTACACCTTC
TRBD2 many TRBJ2-3 TRBV30 CACKTSGTDTQYF TGTGCCTGCAAGACTAGCGGGACAGATACGCAGTATTTT
NA NA TRBJ2-3 TRBV7-6 CASSLDPYRTDTQYF TGTGCCAGCAGCTTAGACCCGTACCGCACAGATACGCAGTATTTT
TRBD1 many TRBJ2-5 TRBV13 CASSEFLGTGVVETQYF TGTGCCAGCAGTGAATTTCTCGGGACAGGGGTAGTGGAGACCCAGTACTTC
TRBD2 NA TRBJ2-2 TRBV23-1 CASSRSPWTSENTGELFF TGCGCCAGCAGTCGCAGTCCCTGGACTAGTGAGAACACCGGGGAGCTGTTTTTT
NA NA TRBJ2-4 TRBV29-1 CSVEVIVGKNIQYF TGCAGCGTTGAAGTTATCGTCGGCAAAAACATTCAGTACTTC
NA few TRBJ2-1 TRBV6-2/TRBV6-3 CASSYERWQFF TGTGCCAGCAGCTACGAGCGATGGCAGTTCTTC
NA NA TRBJ2-3 TRBV29-1 CSVGMGHGTQYF TGCAGCGTGGGGATGGGGCACGGTACGCAGTATTTT
TRBD2 few TRBJ2-5 TRBV7-9 CASSQRTSGETQYF TGTGCCAGCAGCCAGAGGACTAGCGGAGAGACCCAGTACTTC
TRBD1 NA TRBJ2-7 TRBV5-6 CASTGTGAWEQYF TGTGCCAGCACCGGGACAGGGGCTTGGGAGCAGTACTTC
NA few TRBJ1-4 TRBV6-5 CASSYVGREKLFF TGTGCCAGCAGTTACGTAGGACGGGAAAAACTGTTTTTT
NA NA TRBJ1-1 TRBV6-5 CASKTRGEAFF TGTGCCAGCAAGACGAGAGGTGAAGCTTTCTTT
NA NA TRBJ1-2 TRBV7-9 CASSLDTFSNYGYTF TGTGCCAGCAGCTTAGACACTTTTAGCAACTATGGCTACACCTTC
TRBD1 few TRBJ2-4 TRBV7-9 CASSLRQGSSIQYF TGTGCCAGCAGCCTCAGACAGGGTAGTAGCATTCAGTACTTC
TRBD1 NA TRBJ1-5 TRBV19 CASSLVDRVSNQPQHF TGTGCCAGTAGTCTTGTGGACAGGGTAAGCAATCAGCCCCAGCATTTT
TRBD2 NA TRBJ2-3 TRBV7-2 CASSLVAGGLESATQYF TGTGCCAGCAGCTTAGTAGCGGGGGGGCTCGAGTCTGCTACGCAGTATTTT
NA NA TRBJ2-3 TRBV5-1 CASSLVSSTDTQYF TGCGCCAGCAGCTTGGTTTCCAGCACAGATACGCAGTATTTT
NA few TRBJ2-5 TRBV7-9 CASSIRGNGETQYF TGTGCCAGCAGCATCCGGGGGAATGGGGAGACCCAGTACTTC
TRBD2 NA TRBJ2-5 TRBV2 CASALLGTGGETQYF TGTGCCAGCGCCCTTTTAGGGACCGGGGGGGAGACCCAGTACTTC
NA NA TRBJ1-1 TRBV12-3/TRBV12-4 CASSPKRGNTEAFF TGTGCCAGCAGCCCAAAACGGGGGAACACTGAAGCTTTCTTT
TRBD2 few TRBJ2-4 TRBV5-1 CASSLTSGVTNIQYF TGCGCCAGCAGCTTAACTAGCGGGGTAACAAACATTCAGTACTTC
NA NA TRBJ2-5 TRBV6-6 CASSYSSADQETQYF TGTGCCAGCAGTTACTCGTCGGCTGACCAAGAGACCCAGTACTTC
TRBD2 few TRBJ2-5 TRBV3-1 CASSAGALRETQYF TGTGCCAGCTCAGCGGGGGCCTTACGAGAGACCCAGTACTTC
NA NA TRBJ2-5 TRBV7-3 CASSPLGSRETQYF TGTGCCAGCAGCCCTCTGGGGTCGAGAGAGACCCAGTACTTC
TRBD1 few TRBJ2-3 TRBV20-1 CSARRLGTADTQYF TGCAGTGCTAGGCGGTTGGGGACAGCAGATACGCAGTATTTT
TRBD2 few TRBJ2-5 TRBV7-6 CASSITSGGETQYF TGTGCCAGCAGCATCACTAGCGGCGGGGAGACCCAGTACTTC
NA NA TRBJ2-2 TRBV7-8 CASSLVDGLTGELFF TGTGCCAGCAGCTTAGTTGACGGCCTCACCGGGGAGCTGTTTTTT
NA NA TRBJ2-7 TRBV5-1 CASSGARVQYF TGCGCCAGCAGCGGTGCTAGGGTGCAGTACTTC
NA NA TRBJ2-5 TRBV11-2 CASSFELDTLSETQYF TGTGCCAGCAGCTTCGAACTAGATACCCTTTCGGAGACCCAGTACTTC
NA few TRBJ2-2 TRBV18 CASSTADSYRELFF TGTGCCAGCTCAACTGCGGACAGCTACCGGGAGCTGTTTTTT
NA NA TRBJ2-1 TRBV12-3/TRBV12-4 CASRPSTPEQFF TGTGCCAGCAGACCTTCAACCCCCGAGCAGTTCTTC
NA NA TRBJ1-1 TRBV12-3/TRBV12-4 CASSPGPSEAFF TGTGCCAGCAGTCCAGGGCCCTCTGAAGCTTTCTTT
NA many TRBJ1-5 TRBV24-1 CATSDSTGWDQPQHF TGTGCCACCAGTGATTCTACAGGGTGGGATCAGCCCCAGCATTTT
TRBD1 few TRBJ2-5 TRBV5-1 CASADRAEETQYF TGCGCCAGCGCCGACAGGGCGGAAGAGACCCAGTACTTC
TRBD1 NA TRBJ1-1 TRBV6-2/TRBV6-3 CASRNRGGSTEAFF TGTGCCAGCCGCAACAGGGGAGGGAGCACTGAAGCTTTCTTT
NA NA TRBJ1-2 TRBV6-1 CASTVGQLAYGYTF TGTGCCAGCACCGTAGGACAGTTAGCTTATGGCTACACCTTC
NA NA TRBJ1-3 TRBV12-3/TRBV12-4 CASSGTGSGNTIYF TGTGCCAGCAGCGGCACCGGCTCTGGAAACACCATATATTTT
NA NA TRBJ1-5 TRBV10-3 CAIADEGTYQPQHF TGTGCCATCGCGGATGAAGGGACATATCAGCCCCAGCATTTT
TRBD2 many TRBJ2-3 TRBV7-2 CASSPPGLAGGGDTQYF TGTGCCAGCAGCCCCCCCGGACTAGCGGGGGGTGGAGATACGCAGTATTTT
NA few TRBJ1-1 TRBV6-2/TRBV6-3 CASTADIYGFGDTEAFF TGTGCCAGCACCGCCGACATTTATGGGTTTGGTGACACTGAAGCTTTCTTT
NA NA TRBJ2-6 TRBV7-3 CASSLIGSGANVLTF TGTGCCAGCAGCTTAATCGGCTCTGGGGCCAACGTCCTGACTTTC
NA NA TRBJ1-2 TRBV5-1 CASSSTVTGSRYTF TGCGCCAGCAGCTCGACCGTTACAGGGTCGCGCTACACCTTC
NA NA TRBJ2-3 TRBV6-5 CATRRGIGTDTQYF TGTGCCACCCGCCGGGGTATAGGCACAGATACGCAGTATTTT
NA few TRBJ1-2 TRBV6-5 CASSLLGHYGYTF TGTGCCAGCAGTTTACTGGGCCACTATGGCTACACCTTC
NA NA TRBJ2-1 TRBV12-3/TRBV12-4 CAGSQGYSYNEQFF TGTGCCGGAAGTCAGGGGTACTCCTACAATGAGCAGTTCTTC
NA NA TRBJ1-1 TRBV5-1 CASSLVQGIMGTEAFF TGCGCCAGCAGCTTGGTTCAGGGAATCATGGGGACTGAAGCTTTCTTT